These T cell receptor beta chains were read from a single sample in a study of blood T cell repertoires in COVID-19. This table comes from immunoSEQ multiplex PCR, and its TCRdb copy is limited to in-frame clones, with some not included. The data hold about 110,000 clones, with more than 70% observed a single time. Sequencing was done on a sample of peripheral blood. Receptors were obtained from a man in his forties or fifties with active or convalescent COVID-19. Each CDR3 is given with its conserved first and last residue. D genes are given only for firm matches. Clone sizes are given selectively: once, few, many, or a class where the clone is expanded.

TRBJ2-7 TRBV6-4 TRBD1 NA TGTGCCAGCAGTGACGGGACAGGGGACTCCTACGAGCAGTACTTC CASSDGTGDSYEQYF
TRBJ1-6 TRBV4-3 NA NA TGCGCCAGCAGCCAAGAAATCGGAGGCTCACCCCTCCACTTT CASSQEIGGSPLHF
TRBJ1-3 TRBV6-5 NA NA TGTGCCAGCAGCCCCCAACAGTCTGGAAACACCATATATTTT CASSPQQSGNTIYF
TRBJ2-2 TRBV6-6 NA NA TGTGCCAGCAGTTACTGGCAGGCGAACACCGGGGAGCTGTTTTTT CASSYWQANTGELFF
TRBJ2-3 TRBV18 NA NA TGTGCCAGCTCACCTGCGGATACGCAGTATTTT CASSPADTQYF
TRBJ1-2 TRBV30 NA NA TGTGCCTGGGAACGGGACAAACATGGCTACACCTTC CAWERDKHGYTF
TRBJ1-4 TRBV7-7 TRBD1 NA TGTGCTAGCAGCTCGGGGACAGGAGGTGAAAAACTGTTTTTT CASSSGTGGEKLFF
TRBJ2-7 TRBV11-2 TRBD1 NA TGTGCCAGCAGCTTGGGACAGGGGGTGGGCTACGAGCAGTACTTC CASSLGQGVGYEQYF
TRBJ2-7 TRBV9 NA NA TGTGCCAGCAGCGTAGAAGGGGACTCCTACGAGCAGTACTTC CASSVEGDSYEQYF
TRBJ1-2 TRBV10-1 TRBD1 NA TGCGCCAGCAGTGTACAGGGGACCTATGGCTACACCTTC CASSVQGTYGYTF
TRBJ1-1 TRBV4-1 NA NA TGCGCCAGCAGCCATCGTGAAGCTTTCTTT CASSHREAFF
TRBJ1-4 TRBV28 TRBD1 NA TGTGCCAGCAGTCTACGGGACAGGGGGCTTGGAGAAAAACTGTTTTTT CASSLRDRGLGEKLFF
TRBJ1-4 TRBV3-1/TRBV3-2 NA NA TGTGCCAGCAGCCAATACACAGGTGCAACTAATGAAAAACTGTTTTTT CASSQYTGATNEKLFF
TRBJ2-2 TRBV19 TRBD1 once TGTGCCACTGCCGGACAGGGCACCGGGGAGCTGTTTTTT CATAGQGTGELFF
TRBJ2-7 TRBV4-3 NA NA TGCGCCAGCAGCCAAGATAGCGGCTACGAGCAGTACTTC CASSQDSGYEQYF
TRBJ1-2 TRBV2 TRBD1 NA TGTGCCAGCAGTCAGGGGGACAGCGGTGGCTACACCTTC CASSQGDSGGYTF
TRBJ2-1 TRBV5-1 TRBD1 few TGCGCCAGCAGCACGGACTGGGACAGTTACAATGAGCAGTTCTTC CASSTDWDSYNEQFF
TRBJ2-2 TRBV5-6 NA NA TGTGCCAGCAGCTTGTTAGACACCGGGGAGCTGTTTTTT CASSLLDTGELFF
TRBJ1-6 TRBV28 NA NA TGTGCCAGCAGTACCATCGGTTCACCCCTCCACTTT CASSTIGSPLHF
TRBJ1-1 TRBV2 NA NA TGTGCCAGCAGTCCCCGAGTGAACACTGAAGCTTTCTTT CASSPRVNTEAFF
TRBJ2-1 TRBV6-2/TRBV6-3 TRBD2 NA TGTGCCAGCAGTTACTCCAGGACTAGCGCAGGATACAATGAGCAGTTCTTC CASSYSRTSAGYNEQFF
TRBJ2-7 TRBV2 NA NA TGTGCCAGCACAGGGCCTGGCGACGAGCAGTACTTC CASTGPGDEQYF